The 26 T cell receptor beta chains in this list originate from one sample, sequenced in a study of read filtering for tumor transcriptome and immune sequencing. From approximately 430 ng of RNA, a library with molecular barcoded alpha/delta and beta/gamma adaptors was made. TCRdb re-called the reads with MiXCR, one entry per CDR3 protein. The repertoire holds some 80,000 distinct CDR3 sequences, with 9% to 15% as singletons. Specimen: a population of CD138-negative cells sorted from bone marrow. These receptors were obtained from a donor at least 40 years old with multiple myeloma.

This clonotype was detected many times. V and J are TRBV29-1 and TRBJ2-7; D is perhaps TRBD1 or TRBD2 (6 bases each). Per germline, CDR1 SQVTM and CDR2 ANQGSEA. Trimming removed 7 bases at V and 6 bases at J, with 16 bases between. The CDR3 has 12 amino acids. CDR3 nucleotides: TGCAGCGCCTCACACGGGGGCCTCGAGCAGTACTTC. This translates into CSASHGGLEQYF.

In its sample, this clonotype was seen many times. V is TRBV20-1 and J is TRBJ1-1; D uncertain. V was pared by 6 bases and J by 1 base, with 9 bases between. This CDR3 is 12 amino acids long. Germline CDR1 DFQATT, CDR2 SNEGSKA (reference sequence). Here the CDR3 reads CSAVWSNTEAFF. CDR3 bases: TGCAGTGCCGTCTGGTCGAACACTGAAGCTTTCTTT.

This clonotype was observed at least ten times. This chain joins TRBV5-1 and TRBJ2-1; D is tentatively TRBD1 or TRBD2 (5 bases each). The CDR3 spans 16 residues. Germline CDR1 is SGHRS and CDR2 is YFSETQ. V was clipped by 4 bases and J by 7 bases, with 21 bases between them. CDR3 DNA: TGCGCCAGCAGCCCTACGCCGGGACGCCTGGGAAATGAGCAGTTCTTC. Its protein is CASSPTPGRLGNEQFF. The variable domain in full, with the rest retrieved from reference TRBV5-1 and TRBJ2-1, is KAGVTQTPRYLIKTRGQQVTLSCSPISGHRSVSWYQQTPGQGLQFLFEYFSETQRNKGNFPGRFSGRQFSNSRSEMNVSTLELGDSALYLCASSPTPGRLGNEQFFGPGTRLTVL.

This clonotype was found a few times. This chain's CDR3 is CDKAGAIGNQPQHF. The DNA for the CDR3 is TGCGACAAGGCGGGGGCTATAGGCAATCAGCCCCAGCATTTT. The chain combines TRBV5-1 with TRBJ1-5; D is possibly TRBD1 (6 bases). The CDR3 contains 14 residues. From germline, CDR1 is SGHRS and CDR2 YFSETQ.

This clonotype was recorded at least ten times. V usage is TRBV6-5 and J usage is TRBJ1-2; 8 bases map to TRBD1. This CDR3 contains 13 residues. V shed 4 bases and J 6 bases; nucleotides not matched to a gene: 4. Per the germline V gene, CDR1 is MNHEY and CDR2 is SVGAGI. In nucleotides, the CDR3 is TGTGCCAGCAGTTTCTCGACAGGGGATGGCTACACCTTC. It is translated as CASSFSTGDGYTF.

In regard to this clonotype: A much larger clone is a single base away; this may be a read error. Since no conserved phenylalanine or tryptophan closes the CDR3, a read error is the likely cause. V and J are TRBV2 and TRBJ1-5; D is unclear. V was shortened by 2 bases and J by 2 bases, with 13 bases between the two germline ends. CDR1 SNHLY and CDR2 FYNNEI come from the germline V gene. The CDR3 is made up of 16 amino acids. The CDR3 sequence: CASSESAPGGNQPQHL. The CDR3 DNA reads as TGTGCCAGCAGTGAATCGGCCCCGGGAGGCAATCAGCCCCAGCATTTA.

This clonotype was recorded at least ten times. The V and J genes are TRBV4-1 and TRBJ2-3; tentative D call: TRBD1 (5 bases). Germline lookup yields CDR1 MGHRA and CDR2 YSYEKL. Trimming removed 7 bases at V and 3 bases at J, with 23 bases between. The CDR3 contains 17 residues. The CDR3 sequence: CASTARGRAEGTDTQYF. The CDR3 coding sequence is TGCGCCAGCACCGCAAGGGGCAGGGCGGAAGGGACAGATACGCAGTATTTT.

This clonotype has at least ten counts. This CDR3 reads CASSFGHNNEQFF. CDR3 bases: TGTGCCAGCAGTTTCGGCCACAACAATGAGCAGTTCTTC. The J gene is TRBJ2-1, the V gene TRBV12-3 or TRBV12-4; D unclear. This CDR3 has 13 residues. V was shortened by 3 bases and J by 5 bases, with 8 bases between the two germline ends.

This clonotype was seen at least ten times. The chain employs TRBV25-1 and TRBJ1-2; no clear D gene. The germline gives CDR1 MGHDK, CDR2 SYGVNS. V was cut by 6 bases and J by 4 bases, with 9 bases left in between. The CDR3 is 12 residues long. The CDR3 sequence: CASRGWGYGYTF. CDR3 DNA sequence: TGTGCCAGCAGGGGGTGGGGCTATGGCTACACCTTC.

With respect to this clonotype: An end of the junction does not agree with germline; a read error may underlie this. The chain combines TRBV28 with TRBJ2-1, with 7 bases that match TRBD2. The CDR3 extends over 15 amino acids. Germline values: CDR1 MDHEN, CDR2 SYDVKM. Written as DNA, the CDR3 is TGTGCCAGCAGTTACGGCGGGAGCTCCTACAATGGGCAGTTATTC. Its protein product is CASSYGGSSYNGQLF.

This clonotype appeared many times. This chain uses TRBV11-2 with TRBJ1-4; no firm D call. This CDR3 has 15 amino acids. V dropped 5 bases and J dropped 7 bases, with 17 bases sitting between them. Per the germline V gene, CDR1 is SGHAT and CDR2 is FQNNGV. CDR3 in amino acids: CASSPSDARAEKLFF. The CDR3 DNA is TGTGCCAGCAGCCCATCAGATGCTCGGGCTGAAAAACTGTTTTTT. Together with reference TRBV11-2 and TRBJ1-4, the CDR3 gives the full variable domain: EAGVAQSPRYKIIEKRQSVAFWCNPISGHATLYWYQQILGQGPKLLIQFQNNGVVDDSQLPKDRFSAERLKGVDSTLKIQPAKLEDSAVYLCASSPSDARAEKLFFGSGTQLSVL.

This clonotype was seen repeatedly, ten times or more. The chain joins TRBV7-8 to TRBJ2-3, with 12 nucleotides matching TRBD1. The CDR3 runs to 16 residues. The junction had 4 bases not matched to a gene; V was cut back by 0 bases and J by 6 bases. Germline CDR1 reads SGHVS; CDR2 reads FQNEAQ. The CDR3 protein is CASSLAGTGGDDTQYF. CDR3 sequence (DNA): TGTGCCAGCAGCTTAGCGGGGACAGGGGGCGACGATACGCAGTATTTT.

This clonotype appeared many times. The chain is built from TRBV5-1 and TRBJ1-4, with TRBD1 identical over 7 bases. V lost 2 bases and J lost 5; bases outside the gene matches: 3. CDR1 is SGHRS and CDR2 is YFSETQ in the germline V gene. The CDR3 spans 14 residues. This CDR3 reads CASSFAGGNEKLFF. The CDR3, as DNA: TGCGCCAGCAGCTTTGCAGGGGGGAATGAAAAACTGTTTTTT.

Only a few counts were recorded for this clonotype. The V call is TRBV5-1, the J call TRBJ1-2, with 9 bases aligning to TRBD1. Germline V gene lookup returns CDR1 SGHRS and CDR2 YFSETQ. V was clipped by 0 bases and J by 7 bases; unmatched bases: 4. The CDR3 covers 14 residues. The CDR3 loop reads CASSLGTGGSGYTF. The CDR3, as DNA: TGCGCCAGCAGCTTGGGAACAGGGGGCTCTGGCTACACCTTC.

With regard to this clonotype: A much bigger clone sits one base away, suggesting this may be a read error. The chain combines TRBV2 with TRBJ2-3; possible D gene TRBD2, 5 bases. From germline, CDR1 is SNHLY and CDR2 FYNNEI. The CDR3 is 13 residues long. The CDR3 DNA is TGTGCCAGCACGAGGGAGATCACAGATATGCAGTATTTT. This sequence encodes CASTREITDMQYF.

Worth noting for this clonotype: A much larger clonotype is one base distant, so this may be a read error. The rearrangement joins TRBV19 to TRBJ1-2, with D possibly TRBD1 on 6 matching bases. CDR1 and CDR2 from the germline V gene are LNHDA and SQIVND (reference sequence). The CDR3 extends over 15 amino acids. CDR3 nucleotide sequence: TGTGCCAGTAGCCACCCCGGACAGATCTCCTATGGCTGCACCTTC. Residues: CASSHPGQISYGCTF.

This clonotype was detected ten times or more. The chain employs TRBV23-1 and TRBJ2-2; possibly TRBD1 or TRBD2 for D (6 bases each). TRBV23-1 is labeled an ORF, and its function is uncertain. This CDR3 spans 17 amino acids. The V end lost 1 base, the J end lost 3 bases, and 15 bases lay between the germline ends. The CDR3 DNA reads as TGCGCCAGCAGTCAATGGGGGGCTCCCAGGGACACCGGGGAGCTGTTTTTT. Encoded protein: CASSQWGAPRDTGELFF.

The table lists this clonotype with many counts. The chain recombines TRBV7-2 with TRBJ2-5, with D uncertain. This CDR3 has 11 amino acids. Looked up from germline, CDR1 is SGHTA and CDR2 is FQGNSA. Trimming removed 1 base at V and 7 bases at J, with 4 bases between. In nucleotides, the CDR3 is TGTGCCAGCAGCTTAGGGGGGACCCAGTACTTC. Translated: CASSLGGTQYF.

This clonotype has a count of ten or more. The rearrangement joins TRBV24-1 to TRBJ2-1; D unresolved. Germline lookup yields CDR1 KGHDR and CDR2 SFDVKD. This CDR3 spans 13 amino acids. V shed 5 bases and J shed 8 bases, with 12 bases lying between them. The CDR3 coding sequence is TGTGCCACCAGTGCCCCTCTGAGGCATGAGCAGTTCTTC. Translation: CATSAPLRHEQFF.

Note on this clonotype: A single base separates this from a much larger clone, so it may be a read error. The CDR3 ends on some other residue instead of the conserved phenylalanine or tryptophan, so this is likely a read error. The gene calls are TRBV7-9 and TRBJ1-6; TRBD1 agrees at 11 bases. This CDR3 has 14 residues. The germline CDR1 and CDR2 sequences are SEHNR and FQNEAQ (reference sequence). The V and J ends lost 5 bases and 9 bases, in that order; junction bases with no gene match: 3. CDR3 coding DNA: TGTGCCAGCAGCCTCGGGACAGGGGGTTCACCCCTCCACTCT. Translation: CASSLGTGGSPLHS.

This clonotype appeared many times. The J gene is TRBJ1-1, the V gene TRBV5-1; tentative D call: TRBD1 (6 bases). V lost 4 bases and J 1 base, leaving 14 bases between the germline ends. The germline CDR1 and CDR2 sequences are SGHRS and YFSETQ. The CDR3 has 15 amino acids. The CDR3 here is CASSREGGKNTEAFF. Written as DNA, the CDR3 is TGCGCCAGCAGCCGAGAGGGGGGAAAGAACACTGAAGCTTTCTTT. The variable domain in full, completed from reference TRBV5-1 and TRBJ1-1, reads KAGVTQTPRYLIKTRGQQVTLSCSPISGHRSVSWYQQTPGQGLQFLFEYFSETQRNKGNFPGRFSGRQFSNSRSEMNVSTLELGDSALYLCASSREGGKNTEAFFGQGTRLTVV.

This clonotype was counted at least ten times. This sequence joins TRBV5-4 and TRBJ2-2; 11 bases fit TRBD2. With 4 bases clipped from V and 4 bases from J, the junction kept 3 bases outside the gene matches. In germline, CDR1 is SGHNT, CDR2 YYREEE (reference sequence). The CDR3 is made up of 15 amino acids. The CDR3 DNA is TGTGCCAGCAGCACGGGACTAGCGGTCACCGGGGAGCTGTTTTTT. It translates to CASSTGLAVTGELFF.

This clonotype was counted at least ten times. The CDR3: CASSDPRGYNEQFF. CDR3 nucleotides: TGTGCCAGCTCCGACCCACGGGGGTACAATGAGCAGTTCTTC. The chain combines TRBV2 with TRBJ2-1; tentatively, D is TRBD2 (6 bases). The V end was cut by 8 bases, the J end by 4 bases, with 15 bases between. Germline loops: CDR1 SNHLY, CDR2 FYNNEI. This CDR3 comprises 14 residues.

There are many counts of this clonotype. CDR3 sequence reads: CASSIQGPNQPQHF. DNA for the CDR3: TGTGCCAGTAGTATACAGGGTCCCAATCAGCCCCAGCATTTT. V usage is TRBV19 and J usage is TRBJ1-5, with D maybe TRBD1 (5 bases). The V and J ends lost 2 bases and 3 bases respectively, with 8 bases between them. The germline gives CDR1 LNHDA, CDR2 SQIVND (reference sequence). This CDR3 region has 14 residues.

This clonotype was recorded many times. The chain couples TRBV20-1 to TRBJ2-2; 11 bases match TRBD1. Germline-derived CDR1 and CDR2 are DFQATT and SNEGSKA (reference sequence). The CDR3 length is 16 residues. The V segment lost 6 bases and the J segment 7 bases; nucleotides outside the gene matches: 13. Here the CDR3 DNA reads TGCAGTGCACCACAATTTGGACAGGGGGCCGGCGGGGAGCTGTTTTTT. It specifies CSAPQFGQGAGGELFF.

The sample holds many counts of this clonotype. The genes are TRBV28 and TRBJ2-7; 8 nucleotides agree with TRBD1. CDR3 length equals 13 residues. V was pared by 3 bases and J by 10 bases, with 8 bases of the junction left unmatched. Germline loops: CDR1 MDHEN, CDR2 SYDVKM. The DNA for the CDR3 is TGTGCCAGCAGTTTCAACCTGGGACAGGCTCAGTACTTC. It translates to CASSFNLGQAQYF.